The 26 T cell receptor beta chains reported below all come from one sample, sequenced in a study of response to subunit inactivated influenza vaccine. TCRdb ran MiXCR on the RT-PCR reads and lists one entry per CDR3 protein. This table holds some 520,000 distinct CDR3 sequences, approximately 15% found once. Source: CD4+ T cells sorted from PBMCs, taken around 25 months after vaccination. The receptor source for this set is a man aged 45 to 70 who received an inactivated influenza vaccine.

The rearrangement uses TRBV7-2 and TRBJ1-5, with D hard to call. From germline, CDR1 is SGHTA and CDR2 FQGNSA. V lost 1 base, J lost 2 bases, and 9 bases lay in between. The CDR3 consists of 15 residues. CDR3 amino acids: CASSLVRTRNQPQHF. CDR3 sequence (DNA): TGTGCCAGCAGCTTAGTCCGCACACGCAATCAGCCCCAGCATTTT.

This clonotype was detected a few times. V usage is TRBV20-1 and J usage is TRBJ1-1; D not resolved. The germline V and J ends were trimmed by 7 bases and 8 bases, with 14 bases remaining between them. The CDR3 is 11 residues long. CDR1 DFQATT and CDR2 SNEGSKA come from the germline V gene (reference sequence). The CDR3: CSVPREFEAFF. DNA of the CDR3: TGCAGTGTCCCCCGGGAATTCGAAGCTTTCTTT.

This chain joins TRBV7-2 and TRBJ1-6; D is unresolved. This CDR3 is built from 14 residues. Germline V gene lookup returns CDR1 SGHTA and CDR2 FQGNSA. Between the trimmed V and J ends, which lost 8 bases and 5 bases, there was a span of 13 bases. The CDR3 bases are TGTGCCAGCGGGGATACCTGGAATAATTCACCCCTCCACTTT. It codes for CASGDTWNNSPLHF.

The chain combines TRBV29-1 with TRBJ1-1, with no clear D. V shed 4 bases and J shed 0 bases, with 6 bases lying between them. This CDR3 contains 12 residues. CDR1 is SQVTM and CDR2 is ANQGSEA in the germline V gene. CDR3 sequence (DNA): TGCAGCGTTGGGGGATTGAACACTGAAGCTTTCTTT. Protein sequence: CSVGGLNTEAFF.

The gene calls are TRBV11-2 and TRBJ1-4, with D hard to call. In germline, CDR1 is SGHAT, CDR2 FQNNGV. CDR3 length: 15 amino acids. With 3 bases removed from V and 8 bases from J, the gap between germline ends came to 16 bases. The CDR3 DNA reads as TGTGCCAGCAGCTTGCTTACTACTCGTGGGGAAAAACTGTTTTTT. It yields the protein CASSLLTTRGEKLFF.

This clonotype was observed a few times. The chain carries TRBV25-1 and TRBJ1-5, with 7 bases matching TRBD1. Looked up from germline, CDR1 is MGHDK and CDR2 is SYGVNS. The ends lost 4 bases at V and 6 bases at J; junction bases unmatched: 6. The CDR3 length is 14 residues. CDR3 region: CASSGKQGGQPQHF. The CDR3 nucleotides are TGTGCCAGCAGTGGCAAGCAGGGGGGTCAGCCCCAGCATTTT.

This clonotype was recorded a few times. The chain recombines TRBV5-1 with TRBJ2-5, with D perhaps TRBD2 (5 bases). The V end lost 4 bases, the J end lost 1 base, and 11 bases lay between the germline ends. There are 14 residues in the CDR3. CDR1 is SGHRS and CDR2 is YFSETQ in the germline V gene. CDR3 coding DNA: TGCGCCAGCAGCACGAACGGGATCCAAGAGACCCAGTACTTC. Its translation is CASSTNGIQETQYF.

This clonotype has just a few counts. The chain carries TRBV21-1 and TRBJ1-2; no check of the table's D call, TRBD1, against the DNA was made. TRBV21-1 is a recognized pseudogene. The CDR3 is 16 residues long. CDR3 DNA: TGTGCCGGGCCTTTTTTCAATCGGGGCGTTCATTATGGCTACACCTTC. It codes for CAGPFFNRGVHYGYTF.

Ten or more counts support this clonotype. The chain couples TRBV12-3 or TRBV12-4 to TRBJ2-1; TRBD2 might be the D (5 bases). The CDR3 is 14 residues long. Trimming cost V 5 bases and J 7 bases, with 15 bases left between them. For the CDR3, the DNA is TGTGCCAGCAGTATCGAGGGCCCTTGGAATGAGCAGTTCTTC. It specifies CASSIEGPWNEQFF.

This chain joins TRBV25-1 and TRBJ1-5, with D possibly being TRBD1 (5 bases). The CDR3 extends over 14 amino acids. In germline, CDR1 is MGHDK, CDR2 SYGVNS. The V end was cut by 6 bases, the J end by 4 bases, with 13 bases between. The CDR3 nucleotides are TGTGCCAGCAGGGAAACGGGGCGTAATCAGCCCCAGCATTTT. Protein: CASRETGRNQPQHF.

The CDR3 protein is CASRQGPNEKLFF. The CDR3 nucleotides read TGTGCCAGCAGGCAGGGGCCTAATGAAAAACTGTTTTTT. The chain uses TRBV7-9 and TRBJ1-4; tentative D call: TRBD1 (6 bases). V gave up 6 bases and J gave up 3 bases, with 8 bases separating them. The CDR3 extends over 13 amino acids. Germline V gene sequence: CDR1 SEHNR, CDR2 FQNEAQ (reference sequence).

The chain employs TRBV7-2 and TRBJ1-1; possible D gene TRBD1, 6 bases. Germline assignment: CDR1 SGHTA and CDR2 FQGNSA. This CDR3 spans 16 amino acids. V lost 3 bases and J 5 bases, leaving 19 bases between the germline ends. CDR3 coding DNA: TGTGCCAGCAGCTTCGGACAGTTTGGAGGAAGAACTGAAGCTTTCTTT. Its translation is CASSFGQFGGRTEAFF.

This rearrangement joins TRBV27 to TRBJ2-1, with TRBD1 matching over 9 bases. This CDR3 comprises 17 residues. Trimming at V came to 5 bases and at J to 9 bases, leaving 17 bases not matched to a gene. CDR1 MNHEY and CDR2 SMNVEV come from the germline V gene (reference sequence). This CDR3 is CASSMKPRDRVRSEQFF. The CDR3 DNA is TGTGCCAGCAGTATGAAACCCCGGGACAGGGTCCGCAGTGAGCAGTTCTTC.

Here the CDR3 DNA reads TGCGCCATCCCGGAGGACTCTAGCACCGGGGAGCTGTTTTTT. Translation gives CAIPEDSSTGELFF. This chain links TRBV5-1 with TRBJ2-2, with a weak D call TRBD2 (5 bases). This CDR3 has 14 residues. CDR1 is SGHRS, CDR2 YFSETQ, per germline. V was trimmed by 9 bases and J by 4 bases, leaving 16 bases between them.

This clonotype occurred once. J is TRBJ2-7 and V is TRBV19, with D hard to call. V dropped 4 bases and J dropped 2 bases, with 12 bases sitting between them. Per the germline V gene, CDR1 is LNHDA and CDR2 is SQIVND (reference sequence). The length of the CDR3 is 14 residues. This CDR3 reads CASSKSDGTYEQYF. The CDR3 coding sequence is TGTGCCAGTAGTAAGTCTGACGGTACCTACGAGCAGTACTTC.

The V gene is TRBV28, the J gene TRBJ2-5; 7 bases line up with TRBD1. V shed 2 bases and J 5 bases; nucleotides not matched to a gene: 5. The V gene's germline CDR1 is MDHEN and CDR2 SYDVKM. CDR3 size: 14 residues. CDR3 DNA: TGTGCCAGCAGTTTACGGGACAGTGGGGAGACCCAGTACTTC. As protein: CASSLRDSGETQYF.

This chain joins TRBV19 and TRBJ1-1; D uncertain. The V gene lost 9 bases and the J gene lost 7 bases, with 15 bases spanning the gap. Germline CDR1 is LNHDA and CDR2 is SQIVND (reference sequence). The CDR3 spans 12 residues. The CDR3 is CASQDFRFEAFF. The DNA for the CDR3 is TGTGCCAGCCAAGATTTCAGGTTTGAAGCTTTCTTT.

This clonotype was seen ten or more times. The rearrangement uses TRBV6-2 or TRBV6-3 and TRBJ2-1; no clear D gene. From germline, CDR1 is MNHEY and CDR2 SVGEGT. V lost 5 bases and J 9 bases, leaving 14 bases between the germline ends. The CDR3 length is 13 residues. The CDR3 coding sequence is TGTGCCAGCAGTCCGTTCACGGCAATTGAGCAGTTCTTC. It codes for CASSPFTAIEQFF.

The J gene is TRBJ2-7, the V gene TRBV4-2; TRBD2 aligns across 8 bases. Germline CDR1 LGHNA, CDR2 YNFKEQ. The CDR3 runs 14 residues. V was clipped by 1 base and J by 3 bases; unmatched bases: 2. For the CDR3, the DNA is TGTGCCAGCAGCCAAGGCAGCGGGGGCTACGAGCAGTACTTC. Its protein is CASSQGSGGYEQYF.

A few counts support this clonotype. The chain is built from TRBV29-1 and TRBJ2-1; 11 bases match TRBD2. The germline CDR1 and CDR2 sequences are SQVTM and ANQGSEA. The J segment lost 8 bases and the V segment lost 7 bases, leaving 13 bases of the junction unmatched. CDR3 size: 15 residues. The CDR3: CSAWGGTSGGDEQFF. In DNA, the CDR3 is TGCAGCGCGTGGGGGGGGACTAGCGGCGGGGATGAGCAGTTCTTC.

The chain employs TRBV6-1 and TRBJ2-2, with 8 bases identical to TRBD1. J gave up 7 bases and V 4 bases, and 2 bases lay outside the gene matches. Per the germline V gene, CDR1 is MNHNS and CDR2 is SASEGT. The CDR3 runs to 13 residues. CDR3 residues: CASSGQGFGELFF. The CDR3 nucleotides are TGTGCCAGCAGTGGACAGGGGTTCGGGGAGCTGTTTTTT.

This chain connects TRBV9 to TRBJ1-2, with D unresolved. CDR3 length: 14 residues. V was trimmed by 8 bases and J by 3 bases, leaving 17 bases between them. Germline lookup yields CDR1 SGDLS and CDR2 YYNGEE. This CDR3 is CASVGSLHHYGYTF. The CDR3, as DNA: TGTGCCAGTGTGGGGTCCCTGCATCACTATGGCTACACCTTC.

As DNA, the CDR3 is TGTGCCATCAACCCTGGGGAGGGGGTACTTGGGGCCAACGTCCTGACTTTC. This translates into CAINPGEGVLGANVLTF. V is TRBV10-3 and J is TRBJ2-6, with D possibly TRBD2 on 7 matching bases. The germline gives CDR1 ENHRY, CDR2 SYGVKD. Trimming stripped 7 bases from V and 3 bases from J, with 19 bases between. This CDR3 comprises 17 residues.

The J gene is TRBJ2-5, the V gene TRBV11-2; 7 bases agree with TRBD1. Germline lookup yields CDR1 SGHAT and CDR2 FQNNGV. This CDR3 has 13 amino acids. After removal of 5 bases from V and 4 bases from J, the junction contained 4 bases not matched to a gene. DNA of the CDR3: TGTGCCAGCAGCGAAGGGGGCCGAGAGACCCAGTACTTC. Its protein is CASSEGGRETQYF.

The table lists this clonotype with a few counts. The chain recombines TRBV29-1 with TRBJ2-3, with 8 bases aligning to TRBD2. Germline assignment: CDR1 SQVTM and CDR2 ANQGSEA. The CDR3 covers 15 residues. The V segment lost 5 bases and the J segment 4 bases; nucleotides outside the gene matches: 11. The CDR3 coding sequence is TGCAGCGTTAAGAGGACGGGGGGGCTAGCAGATACGCAGTATTTT. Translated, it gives CSVKRTGGLADTQYF.

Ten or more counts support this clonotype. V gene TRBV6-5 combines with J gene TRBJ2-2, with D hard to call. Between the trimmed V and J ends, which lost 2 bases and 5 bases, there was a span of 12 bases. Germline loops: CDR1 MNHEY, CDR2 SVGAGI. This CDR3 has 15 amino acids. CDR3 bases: TGTGCCAGCAGTTACAGAGGCTCGGAGACCGGGGAGCTGTTTTTT. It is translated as CASSYRGSETGELFF.